Reported below is one T cell receptor (beta chain). TCRdb fed the RT-PCR reads into MiXCR, producing one record per CDR3 protein. The sample lists around 700,000 distinct CDR3 sequences; more than 13% were seen once. The CDR3 loop spans 15 amino acids. The V gene lost 3 bases and the J gene lost 4 bases, with 12 bases spanning the gap. Germline V gene lookup returns CDR1 WNHNN and CDR2 SYGVQD (reference sequence). The TCR comes from a female donor in good health, serving as a healthy control. The V and J genes are TRBV10-1 and TRBJ2-2; D gene unclear. Sequencing was done on a sample of memory CD4+ T cells from blood. For the CDR3, the DNA is TGCGCCAGCAGTGAATCCAGGTCGGGCACCGGGGAGCTGTTTTTT. Translated, it gives CASSESRSGTGELFF.